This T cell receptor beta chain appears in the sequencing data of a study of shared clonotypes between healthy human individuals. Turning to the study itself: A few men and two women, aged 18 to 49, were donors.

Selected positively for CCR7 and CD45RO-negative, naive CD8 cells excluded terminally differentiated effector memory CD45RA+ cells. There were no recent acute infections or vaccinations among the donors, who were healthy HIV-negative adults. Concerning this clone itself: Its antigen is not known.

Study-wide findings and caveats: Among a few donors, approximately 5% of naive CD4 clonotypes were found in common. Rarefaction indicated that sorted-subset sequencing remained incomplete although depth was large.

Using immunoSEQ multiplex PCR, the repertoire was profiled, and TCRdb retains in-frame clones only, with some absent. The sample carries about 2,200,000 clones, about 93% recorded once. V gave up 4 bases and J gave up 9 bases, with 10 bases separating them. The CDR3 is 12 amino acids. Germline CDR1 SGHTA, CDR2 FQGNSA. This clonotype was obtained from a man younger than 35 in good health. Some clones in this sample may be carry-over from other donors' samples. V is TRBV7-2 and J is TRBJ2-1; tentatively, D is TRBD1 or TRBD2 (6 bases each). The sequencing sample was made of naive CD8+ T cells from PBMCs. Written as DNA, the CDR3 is TGTGCCAGCAGCTGGGGGGCGGGTGAGCAGTTCTTC. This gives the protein CASSWGAGEQFF.